This T cell receptor beta chain was captured by sequencing in a study of blood T cell repertoires in COVID-19. Germline V gene data show CDR1 as SGHDN and CDR2 as FVKESK. The CDR3 loop spans 16 amino acids. The germline V and J ends were trimmed by 0 bases and 3 bases, with 14 bases remaining between them. Original methodology: It was from reference gene primer amplification that nucleated cell counts were estimated. Sequencing was performed with immunoSEQ multiplex PCR; in TCRdb, only in-frame clones are kept and a portion is missing. V and J calls and clone size follow that table, whereas D and trimming were derived from the DNA. The profile shows hundreds of thousands of clones, 90% of them singletons. The age range of participants was roughly 18 to 90 years, with residence in under 30 US areas. This clone appeared once.

The TCR was taken from a woman aged 18-35 years with acute COVID-19. The chain recombines TRBV14 with TRBJ1-2; D might be TRBD1 (6 bases). The sequenced material came from PBMCs or T cells enriched from blood (not recorded which). The CDR3 loop reads CASSQDLGGRDYGYTF. The CDR3, as DNA: TGTGCCAGCAGCCAAGATCTTGGGGGCAGGGACTATGGCTACACCTTC. Variable domain in full (rest from reference TRBV14 and TRBJ1-2): EAGVTQFPSHSVIEKGQTVTLRCDPISGHDNLYWYRRVMGKEIKFLLHFVKESKQDESGMPNNRFLAERTGGTYSTLKVQPAELEDSGVYFCASSQDLGGRDYGYTFGSGTRLTVV.